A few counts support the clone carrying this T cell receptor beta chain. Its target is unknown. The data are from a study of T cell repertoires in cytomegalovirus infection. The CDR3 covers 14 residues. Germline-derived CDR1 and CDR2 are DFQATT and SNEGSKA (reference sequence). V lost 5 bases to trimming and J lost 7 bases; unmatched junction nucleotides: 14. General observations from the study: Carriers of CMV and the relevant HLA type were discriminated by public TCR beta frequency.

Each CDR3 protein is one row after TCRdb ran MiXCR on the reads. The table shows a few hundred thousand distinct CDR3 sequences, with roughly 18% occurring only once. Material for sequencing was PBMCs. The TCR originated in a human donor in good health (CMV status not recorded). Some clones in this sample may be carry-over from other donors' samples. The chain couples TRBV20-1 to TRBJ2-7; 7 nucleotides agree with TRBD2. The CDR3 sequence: CSAHAPGAGVEQYF. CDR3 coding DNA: TGCAGTGCTCACGCCCCCGGGGCGGGGGTTGAGCAGTACTTC.